The T cell receptor (beta chain) under discussion was sequenced for a study of T cell responses to AZD1222 COVID-19 vaccine. CDR3 size: 16 residues. V was pared by 0 bases and J by 8 bases, with 16 bases between. Germline-derived CDR1 and CDR2 are MNHEY and SVGAGI. TCRdb's copy holds only in-frame clones and misses some; the assay was immunoSEQ multiplex PCR. The sample contains 100,000 to 150,000 clones, around 84% of which appear only once. This specimen was peripheral blood, taken 28 days after the second AZD1222 dose. This TCR derives from an adult who received the AZD1222 COVID-19 vaccine. The rearrangement links TRBV6-5 to TRBJ1-4; tentative D call: TRBD1 (5 bases). CDR3 protein: CASSYSSGMGEEKLFF. In DNA, the CDR3 is TGTGCCAGCAGTTACTCGTCAGGGATGGGAGAAGAAAAACTGTTTTTT.